The 28 T cell receptor beta chains reported below all come from one sample, sequenced in a study of T cell responses to AZD1222 COVID-19 vaccine. Some clones are missing from TCRdb's copy, which holds only in-frame ones; the method was immunoSEQ multiplex PCR. Of 75,000 to 100,000 clones in the sample, approximately 88% were seen once. The specimen was peripheral blood, collected on day 0 of AZD1222 vaccination. These receptors were obtained from an adult in good health.

V and J are TRBV11-2 and TRBJ1-5; possible D gene TRBD1, 6 bases. V dropped 5 bases and J dropped 6 bases, with 14 bases sitting between them. Per germline, CDR1 SGHAT and CDR2 FQNNGV. CDR3 size: 14 residues. The CDR3 is CASSPQGGGQPQHF. The CDR3 DNA is TGTGCCAGCAGCCCACAGGGAGGCGGTCAGCCCCAGCATTTT. Using reference TRBV11-2 and TRBJ1-5 for the parts outside the CDR3, the full variable domain is EAGVAQSPRYKIIEKRQSVAFWCNPISGHATLYWYQQILGQGPKLLIQFQNNGVVDDSQLPKDRFSAERLKGVDSTLKIQPAKLEDSAVYLCASSPQGGGQPQHFGDGTRLSIL.

The CDR3 spells CASSSGTSALNEQFF. Written as DNA, the CDR3 is TGTGCCAGCAGCTCCGGGACTAGCGCCCTTAATGAGCAGTTCTTC. The J gene is TRBJ2-1, the V gene TRBV7-3, with 10 bases identical to TRBD2. The CDR3 totals 15 residues. V gave up 4 bases and J gave up 7 bases; unmatched junction bases: 7. Germline V gives CDR1 SGHTA, CDR2 FQGTGA.

This clone occurred a few times. This chain's CDR3 is CASSVTGVQVEQYF. The CDR3 DNA follows: TGTGCCAGTAGTGTGACAGGGGTCCAGGTCGAGCAGTACTTC. The chain is built from TRBV19 and TRBJ2-7, with 8 bases identical to TRBD1. The CDR3 runs 14 residues. The V segment lost 5 bases and the J segment 6 bases; nucleotides outside the gene matches: 9. Per the germline V gene, CDR1 is LNHDA and CDR2 is SQIVND (reference sequence).

On this clone itself: One junction end disagrees with the germline gene, perhaps due to a read error. This sample includes further DNA sequences coding for the same CDR3. This chain links TRBV7-9 with TRBJ1-2; D is undetermined. The V gene's germline CDR1 is SEHNR and CDR2 FQNEAQ (reference sequence). The CDR3 loop spans 12 amino acids. The CDR3 sequence is CASSRQSDGYTF. The CDR3 DNA reads TGTGCTAGCAGCCGGCAATCGGATGGCTACACCTTC.

The rearrangement uses TRBV27 and TRBJ1-2; perhaps TRBD1 as D (5 bases). CDR1 is MNHEY and CDR2 is SMNVEV in the germline V gene (reference sequence). CDR3 length equals 14 residues. V was trimmed by 6 bases and J by 2 bases, leaving 13 bases between them. Here the CDR3 DNA reads TGTGCCAGCAGCCCTGACAGAACCAACTATGGCTACACCTTC. Translated: CASSPDRTNYGYTF.

This clone has only a few counts. This chain joins TRBV27 and TRBJ1-1; 7 bases align to TRBD1. This CDR3 spans 16 amino acids. The germline V gene encodes CDR1 MNHEY and CDR2 SMNVEV (reference sequence). J lost 2 bases, V lost 6 bases, and 12 bases had no gene match. The CDR3 loop is CASRLTGLFYNTEAFF. Here the CDR3 DNA reads TGTGCCAGCAGGTTGACAGGGTTATTTTATAACACTGAAGCTTTCTTT.

The V gene is TRBV27, the J gene TRBJ1-5; 7 bases line up with TRBD1. The ends lost 5 bases at V and 8 bases at J; junction bases unmatched: 6. CDR3 size: 13 residues. The germline gives CDR1 MNHEY, CDR2 SMNVEV (reference sequence). The CDR3 is CASSGQVGKPQHF. As DNA, the CDR3 is TGTGCCAGCAGTGGACAGGTCGGGAAGCCCCAGCATTTT.

V and J are TRBV5-1 and TRBJ2-7; 11 nucleotides line up with TRBD2. Unmatched junction bases numbered 10, after V lost 2 bases and J lost 0 bases. CDR1 is SGHRS and CDR2 is YFSETQ in the germline V gene. The CDR3 contains 18 residues. The CDR3 DNA reads TGCGCCAGCAGCTTCGGGACTAGCGGCCTTCTAAGCTCCTACGAGCAGTACTTC. As protein: CASSFGTSGLLSSYEQYF.

The gene calls are TRBV19 and TRBJ1-1; D unclear. The V gene's germline CDR1 is LNHDA and CDR2 SQIVND (reference sequence). CDR3 length: 14 amino acids. Trimming removed 5 bases from V and 4 bases from J, with 14 bases in between. The CDR3 loop is CASSSIQSRTEAFF. The CDR3, as DNA: TGTGCCAGTAGTTCGATACAGAGCCGCACTGAAGCTTTCTTT. The full variable domain, in which reference TRBV19 and TRBJ1-1 provide the parts outside the CDR3, is DGGITQSPKYLFRKEGQNVTLSCEQNLNHDAMYWYRQDPGQGLRLIYYSQIVNDFQKGDIAEGYSVSREKKESFPLTVTSAQKNPTAFYLCASSSIQSRTEAFFGQGTRLTVV.

This CDR3 reads CASSRLQTHYGYTF. CDR3 sequence (DNA): TGTGCCAGCAGTCGCCTGCAGACCCACTATGGCTACACCTTC. The chain joins TRBV27 to TRBJ1-2; no definite D call. This CDR3 has 14 residues. Looked up from germline, CDR1 is MNHEY and CDR2 is SMNVEV (reference sequence). V lost 5 bases to trimming and J lost 3 bases, with 13 bases between them.

V is TRBV19 and J is TRBJ1-1; 8 positions agree with TRBD1. V gave up 5 bases and J gave up 0 bases; unmatched junction bases: 8. This CDR3 comprises 16 residues. The germline gives CDR1 LNHDA, CDR2 SQIVND (reference sequence). This CDR3 reads CASSPRGPVVNTEAFF. The CDR3 DNA is TGTGCCAGTAGTCCCAGGGGGCCAGTGGTGAACACTGAAGCTTTCTTT.

V and J are TRBV7-9 and TRBJ2-3; 13 bases line up with TRBD2. There are 16 residues in the CDR3. Trimming at V came to 5 bases and at J to 5 bases, leaving 7 bases not matched to a gene. Germline CDR1 is SEHNR and CDR2 is FQNEAQ (reference sequence). CDR3 in amino acids: CASSLGLAGPQDTQYF. In DNA form, the CDR3 reads TGTGCCAGCAGCCTGGGACTAGCGGGACCTCAAGATACGCAGTATTTT.

This clone was counted a few times. This chain uses TRBV4-3 with TRBJ2-2, with 7 bases fitting TRBD1. The ends lost 4 bases at V and 5 bases at J; junction bases unmatched: 7. The germline gives CDR1 LGHNA, CDR2 YSLEER. This CDR3 has 15 residues. CDR3 DNA: TGCGCCAGCAGCCTCACACAGGGGATAACCGGGGAGCTGTTTTTT. It yields the protein CASSLTQGITGELFF.

The CDR3 here is CASSLVPDSTEAFF. CDR3 DNA sequence: TGTGCCAGCAGTTTAGTCCCGGACAGCACTGAAGCTTTCTTT. This chain uses TRBV27 with TRBJ1-1; possibly TRBD1 for D (6 bases). CDR1 is MNHEY, CDR2 SMNVEV, per germline (reference sequence). The CDR3 runs 14 residues. Trimming took 2 bases from V and 4 from J, leaving 11 bases between them.

The chain couples TRBV9 to TRBJ1-2, with D perhaps matching TRBD1 (6 bases). Deletions cut 0 bases from V and 6 bases from J, with 12 bases between. Germline loops: CDR1 SGDLS, CDR2 YYNGEE. This CDR3 is built from 14 residues. The CDR3 sequence is CASSVALGGDGYTF. Written as DNA, the CDR3 is TGTGCCAGCAGCGTAGCTCTGGGGGGCGATGGCTACACCTTC. Filled out from reference TRBV9 and TRBJ1-2, the complete variable domain reads DSGVTQTPKHLITATGQRVTLRCSPRSGDLSVYWYQQSLDQGLQFLIQYYNGEERAKGNILERFSAQQFPDLHSELNLSSLELGDSALYFCASSVALGGDGYTFGSGTRLTVV.

This clone has only one observation. As DNA, the CDR3 is TGTGCCAGCGATACTCTAGCGGGCTATGAGCAGTTCTTC. It codes for CASDTLAGYEQFF. The genes are TRBV6-5 and TRBJ2-1; 8 bases map to TRBD2. Germline values: CDR1 MNHEY, CDR2 SVGAGI. This CDR3 region has 13 residues. Germline trimming cut 8 bases from V and 8 bases from J; bases unmatched to any gene: 8.

The rearrangement links TRBV15 to TRBJ1-4, with D perhaps TRBD1 (5 bases). Trimming removed 1 base from V and 5 bases from J, with 14 bases in between. The CDR3 sequence is 16 residues long. Germline V gene sequence: CDR1 LNHNV, CDR2 YYDKDF (reference sequence). CDR3 amino acids: CATSRVFGGLNEKLFF. The CDR3 DNA follows: TGTGCCACCAGCAGAGTGTTTGGGGGACTGAATGAAAAACTGTTTTTT. Complete variable domain (other parts from reference TRBV15 and TRBJ1-4): DAMVIQNPRYQVTQFGKPVTLSCSQTLNHNVMYWYQQKSSQAPKLLFHYYDKDFNNEADTPDNFQSRRPNTSFCFLDIRSPGLGDTAMYLCATSRVFGGLNEKLFFGSGTQLSVL.

This sequence joins TRBV10-3 and TRBJ2-5; D not resolved. The germline gives CDR1 ENHRY, CDR2 SYGVKD. V dropped 3 bases and J dropped 4 bases, with 6 bases sitting between them. The CDR3 length is 12 residues. This CDR3 reads CAISDRRETQYF. CDR3 DNA sequence: TGTGCCATCAGTGACAGGCGAGAGACCCAGTACTTC.

The chain couples TRBV7-2 to TRBJ2-5, with D maybe TRBD2 (6 bases). In germline, CDR1 is SGHTA, CDR2 FQGNSA. The CDR3 has 13 residues. Trimming took off 6 bases at V and 1 base at J, with 9 bases between the two ends. The CDR3 loop is CASSSGLQETQYF. The CDR3 DNA reads TGTGCCAGCAGTAGCGGCCTCCAAGAGACCCAGTACTTC.

CDR3 bases: TGTGCCAGCAGTAAGGGACAGGGTACCAATGAGCAGTTCTTC. Translated: CASSKGQGTNEQFF. This chain joins TRBV7-6 and TRBJ2-1; 9 positions match TRBD1. This CDR3 is built from 14 residues. Per the germline V gene, CDR1 is SGHVS and CDR2 is FNYEAQ. V lost 6 bases and J lost 6; bases outside the gene matches: 6. Full variable domain (outside the CDR3, taken from reference TRBV7-6 and TRBJ2-1): GAGVSQSPRYKVTKRGQDVALRCDPISGHVSLYWYRQALGQGPEFLTYFNYEAQQDKSGLPNDRFSAERPEGSISTLTIQRTEQRDSAMYRCASSKGQGTNEQFFGPGTRLTVL.

The chain recombines TRBV6-5 with TRBJ2-5; tentatively, D is TRBD1 or TRBD2 (5 bases each). The CDR3 covers 13 residues. Germline CDR1 and CDR2: MNHEY and SVGAGI. V dropped 7 bases and J dropped 7 bases, with 16 bases sitting between them. CDR3 bases: TGTGCCAGCACTCCCCGGGGCTATCCGACCCAGTACTTC. This codes for CASTPRGYPTQYF.

This chain uses TRBV5-1 with TRBJ2-1; D tentatively reads TRBD1 or TRBD2 (6 bases each). Per the germline V gene, CDR1 is SGHRS and CDR2 is YFSETQ. This CDR3 region has 17 residues. With 0 bases removed from V and 0 bases from J, the gap between germline ends came to 13 bases. The chain's CDR3 is CASSLGWGAPSYNEQFF. The CDR3 DNA follows: TGCGCCAGCAGCTTGGGATGGGGGGCACCCTCCTACAATGAGCAGTTCTTC.

The rearrangement joins TRBV19 to TRBJ2-3; 9 nucleotides align to TRBD1. The ends lost 6 bases at V and 6 bases at J; junction bases unmatched: 4. Germline V gives CDR1 LNHDA, CDR2 SQIVND (reference sequence). This CDR3 contains 13 residues. The CDR3 DNA reads as TGTGCCAGTAGAATACAGGGGGCTGATACGCAGTATTTT. Protein: CASRIQGADTQYF.

There are a few counts of this clone. J is TRBJ2-2 and V is TRBV6-4; D perhaps matches TRBD1 (5 bases). Germline lookup yields CDR1 MRHNA and CDR2 SNTAGT. The V and J ends lost 3 bases and 5 bases respectively, with 13 bases between them. The CDR3 is 15 residues long. DNA for the CDR3: TGTGCCAGCAGTGATGGGGCTCTGAGGACCGGGGAGCTGTTTTTT. Protein: CASSDGALRTGELFF.

The rearrangement joins TRBV11-2 to TRBJ1-4, with 9 nucleotides matching TRBD1. The CDR3 runs to 15 residues. In germline, CDR1 is SGHAT, CDR2 FQNNGV. V trimming: 2 bases; J trimming: 4 bases; junction bases outside the gene matches: 2. CDR3 coding DNA: TGTGCCAGCAGCTTAACAGGGGGCCATAATGAAAAACTGTTTTTT. It translates to CASSLTGGHNEKLFF.

This chain uses TRBV6-5 with TRBJ1-4, with TRBD1 matching over 7 bases. The CDR3 is made up of 13 amino acids. Germline lookup yields CDR1 MNHEY and CDR2 SVGAGI. V lost 4 bases to trimming and J lost 7 bases; unmatched junction nucleotides: 3. The CDR3 region is CASSLQGTEKLFF. The CDR3 nucleotides are TGTGCCAGCAGTTTACAGGGGACTGAAAAACTGTTTTTT.

This rearrangement joins TRBV27 to TRBJ2-7; 10 bases line up with TRBD1. The CDR3 is 14 residues long. V shed 6 bases and J 6 bases; nucleotides not matched to a gene: 8. Germline assignment: CDR1 MNHEY and CDR2 SMNVEV (reference sequence). The CDR3, as DNA: TGTGCCAGCAGGCCCGGGACAGGGGTGGTCGAGCAGTACTTC. It codes for CASRPGTGVVEQYF.

V is TRBV30 and J is TRBJ2-2, with 12 bases that match TRBD2. J gave up 1 base and V 5 bases, and 8 bases lay outside the gene matches. This CDR3 has 17 amino acids. CDR1 GTSNPN and CDR2 SVGIG come from the germline V gene (reference sequence). As DNA, the CDR3 is TGTGCCTGGGGGGCCGCGGGACTAGCGGGGAACACCGGGGAGCTGTTTTTT. Translated: CAWGAAGLAGNTGELFF.